These 10 T cell receptor beta chains share one sample of origin, sequenced in a study of a mutant IDH1 vaccine in newly diagnosed glioma. These receptors lack a known antigen. Profiling relied on immunoSEQ multiplex PCR, and the TCRdb table lists in-frame clones only, not all of them. The sample consists of about 64,000 clones, around 74% of them appearing once. As for time point: week 35, safety follow-up. Vaccine doses each comprised 300 ug of mutant IDH1 20-mer peptide, with topical imiquimod. Sequencing used PBMCs, obtained from a glioma patient whose treatment included an IDH1 peptide vaccine. The receptors come from a man aged 50-59 years with glioma.

The rearrangement links TRBV18 to TRBJ1-1; D might be TRBD1 (5 bases). Trimming removed 0 bases at V and 7 bases at J, with 9 bases between. CDR1 and CDR2 (germline): KGHSH, LQKENI. This CDR3 is 13 amino acids long. The CDR3 loop reads CASSPPSTVEAFF. In DNA, the CDR3 is TGTGCCAGCTCACCACCGTCGACAGTTGAAGCTTTCTTT.

V usage is TRBV5-4 and J usage is TRBJ2-3; no reliable D call. The CDR3 has 15 amino acids. Trimming left V 4 bases short and J 2 bases short, with 14 bases between. CDR1 and CDR2 (germline): SGHNT, YYREEE (reference sequence). Here the CDR3 reads CASSRWTWATDTQYF. The CDR3 DNA sequence: TGTGCCAGCAGCCGATGGACCTGGGCCACAGATACGCAGTATTTT.

The gene calls are TRBV7-9 and TRBJ2-1, with 8 bases fitting TRBD1. Germline V gene data show CDR1 as SEHNR and CDR2 as FQNEAQ (reference sequence). V was pared by 5 bases and J by 7 bases, with 10 bases of the junction left unmatched. The CDR3 is made up of 15 amino acids. The CDR3 loop reads CASSTGQGRGNEQFF. The CDR3 coding sequence is TGTGCCAGCAGCACCGGACAGGGTAGGGGGAATGAGCAGTTCTTC. The full variable domain, with the rest looked up from reference TRBV7-9 and TRBJ2-1, is DTGVSQNPRHKITKRGQNVTFRCDPISEHNRLYWYRQTLGQGPEFLTYFQNEAQLEKSRLLSDRFSAERPKGSFSTLEIQRTEQGDSAMYLCASSTGQGRGNEQFFGPGTRLTVL.

The chain uses TRBV7-9 and TRBJ1-5; weak D call: TRBD1 (6 bases). Germline loops: CDR1 SEHNR, CDR2 FQNEAQ (reference sequence). Deletions cut 4 bases from V and 2 bases from J, with 15 bases between. This CDR3 is built from 16 residues. The DNA for the CDR3 is TGTGCCAGCAGCTCCGCCGGGGGGCGAGGCAATCAGCCCCAGCATTTT. It yields the protein CASSSAGGRGNQPQHF.

The J gene is TRBJ2-3, the V gene TRBV5-1; a weak D match, TRBD2 (6 bases). Germline V gene sequence: CDR1 SGHRS, CDR2 YFSETQ. V lost 4 bases to trimming and J lost 8 bases, with 17 bases between them. This CDR3 comprises 14 residues. The CDR3: CASSPRGGDGTQYF. CDR3 bases: TGCGCCAGCAGCCCACGAGGCGGGGACGGTACGCAGTATTTT.

The chain has TRBV6-6 and TRBJ2-3, with 10 positions matching TRBD2. Germline V gives CDR1 MNHNY, CDR2 SVGAGI (reference sequence). The CDR3 consists of 15 residues. V lost 8 bases to trimming and J lost 1 base; unmatched junction nucleotides: 6. CDR3 nucleotides: TGTGCCAGCTCTGGACTAGCGGATCGCACAGATACGCAGTATTTT. Amino acids: CASSGLADRTDTQYF.

The gene calls are TRBV30 and TRBJ1-6, with a weak D call TRBD1 (5 bases). This CDR3 contains 17 residues. Trimming took 3 bases from V and 9 from J, leaving 24 bases between them. From germline, CDR1 is GTSNPN and CDR2 SVGIG (reference sequence). This CDR3 is CAWSPKSPRDWASPLHF. In DNA, the CDR3 is TGTGCCTGGAGCCCTAAATCGCCCAGGGACTGGGCTTCACCCCTCCACTTT.

This sequence joins TRBV20-1 and TRBJ2-7; TRBD2 matches at 7 bases. The CDR3 has 10 amino acids. In germline, CDR1 is DFQATT, CDR2 SNEGSKA (reference sequence). J lost 4 bases, V lost 8 bases, and 2 bases had no gene match. The CDR3 bases are TGCAGTCTCGGGGGGTACGAGCAGTACTTC. This translates into CSLGGYEQYF.

This chain uses TRBV12-1 with TRBJ1-5; the D call of TRBD1 is as the table states it, not checked on the DNA. TRBV12-1 is a known pseudogene. The CDR3 spans 22 residues. The CDR3 reads CARGLIIAPDRDKGRGNQPQHF. The CDR3 DNA reads TGTGCCAGGGGACTCATAATAGCCCCGGACAGGGATAAAGGAAGGGGCAATCAGCCCCAGCATTTT.

The chain employs TRBV4-2 and TRBJ2-1; 11 bases map to TRBD2. The CDR3 loop spans 20 amino acids. After removal of 1 base from V and 0 bases from J, the junction contained 11 bases not matched to a gene. The germline V gene has CDR1 LGHNA and CDR2 YNFKEQ. For the CDR3, the DNA is TGTGCCAGCAGCCAAGTCCGAGCTAGCGGGGGGCCTAGCTCCTACAATGAGCAGTTCTTC. Residues: CASSQVRASGGPSSYNEQFF.